These T cell receptor beta chains were read from a single sample in a study of metastatic and nonmetastatic thyroid tumors. TCRdb redid the clone calls on the PCR reads using MiXCR. The sample records 30,000 or so clones, over 25% being singletons. The sample was blood. The source is a female donor with papillary thyroid cancer or a benign thyroid nodule (not recorded which). Some clones in this sample may be carry-over from other donors' samples. Each CDR3 is given with its conserved first and last residue. A D gene is named only where the DNA matches it firmly. The size of a clone is reported for some rows only, either as once, few or many, or as a class for expanded clones.

abundance | j_gene | d_gene | v_gene | CDR3aa | CDR3nt
NA | TRBJ2-1 | NA | TRBV6-1 | CASSASIWDLVEQFF | TGTGCCAGCAGTGCCTCTATCTGGGACCTGGTTGAGCAGTTCTTC
few | TRBJ2-5 | NA | TRBV6-6 | CASIYNAWGGETQYF | TGTGCCAGCATTTACAACGCATGGGGCGGCGAGACCCAGTACTTC
once | TRBJ2-1 | TRBD2 | TRBV20-1 | CSARGKLGLAGVNEQFF | TGCAGTGCTAGAGGCAAACTGGGACTAGCGGGAGTCAATGAGCAGTTCTTC
NA | TRBJ2-1 | NA | TRBV11-1 | CASSSELTGRTYNEQFF | TGTGCCAGCAGCTCAGAACTGACAGGTAGGACCTACAATGAGCAGTTCTTC
many | TRBJ1-2 | TRBD1 | TRBV19 | CASSIEEGAGYGYTF | TGTGCCAGTAGTATAGAAGAGGGGGCGGGGTATGGCTACACCTTC
many | TRBJ2-7 | TRBD2 | TRBV5-6 | CASSLETSGELLEQYF | TGTGCCAGCAGCTTGGAGACTAGCGGAGAACTTCTCGAGCAGTACTTC
NA | TRBJ1-1 | TRBD1 | TRBV28 | CASSSTGAFGTEAFF | TGTGCCAGCAGCTCGACAGGGGCTTTTGGCACTGAAGCTTTCTTT
many | TRBJ2-1 | TRBD2 | TRBV10-1 | CTSSGLAGEQFF | TGCACCAGCAGTGGTTTAGCGGGTGAGCAGTTCTTC
many | TRBJ1-2 | TRBD1 | TRBV12-3/TRBV12-4 | CASNGDRGGYTF | TGTGCCAGCAACGGGGACAGGGGTGGCTACACCTTC
many | TRBJ2-5 | TRBD2 | TRBV6-2/TRBV6-3 | CASSYSMASGGQETQYF | TGTGCCAGCAGTTACTCGATGGCTAGCGGGGGGCAAGAGACCCAGTACTTC